This TCR beta chain was documented in a study of molecular identifiers for immune sequencing clone quantification. Study outcomes and limitations: One cell's worth of spiked Jurkat TCR RNA was reportedly detectable among some 1 million naive cells.

This clonotype ranks as medium-sized (0.01 to 0.1%). Its antigen remains unidentified. V gave up 0 bases and J gave up 8 bases, with 11 bases separating them. The CDR3 contains 15 residues. Sorting defined naive CD8 T cells as CD8+CD4-CCR7+CD45RA+. TCRdb redid the calling of the PCR reads with MiXCR, one entry per CDR3 protein. Of fewer than 10,000 distinct CDR3 sequences listed, approximately 19% are singletons. Material: naive CD8+ T cells from blood, with Jurkat cell RNA spiked in. Subset specified: FACS-sorted CD8+CD4-CCR7+CD45RA+ naive T cells. The clonotype originates from a human donor in good health. Some libraries in this study had Jurkat cell RNA spiked in. The chain joins TRBV23-1 to TRBJ1-6, with no clear D. TRBV23-1 carries the ORF label, with uncertain function. CDR3 residues: CASSQSRILDSPLHF. CDR3 DNA: TGCGCCAGCAGTCAATCGCGGATATTGGATTCACCCCTCCACTTT.